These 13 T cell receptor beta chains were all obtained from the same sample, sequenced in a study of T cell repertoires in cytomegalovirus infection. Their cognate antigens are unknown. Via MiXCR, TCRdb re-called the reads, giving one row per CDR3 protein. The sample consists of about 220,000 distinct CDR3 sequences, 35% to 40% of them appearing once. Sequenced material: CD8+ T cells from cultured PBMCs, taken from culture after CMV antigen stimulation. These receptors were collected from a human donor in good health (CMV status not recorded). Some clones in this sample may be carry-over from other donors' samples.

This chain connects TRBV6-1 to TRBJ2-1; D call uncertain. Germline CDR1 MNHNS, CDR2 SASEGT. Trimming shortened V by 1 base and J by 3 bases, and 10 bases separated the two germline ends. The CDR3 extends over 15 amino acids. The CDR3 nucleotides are TGTGCCAGCAGTGAAGGTAAAGGGATCTACAATGAGCAGTTCTTC. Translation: CASSEGKGIYNEQFF.

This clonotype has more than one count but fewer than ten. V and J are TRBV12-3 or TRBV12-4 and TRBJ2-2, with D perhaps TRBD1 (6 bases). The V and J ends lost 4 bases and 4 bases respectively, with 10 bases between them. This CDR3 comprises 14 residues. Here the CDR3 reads CASSSTGSTGELFF. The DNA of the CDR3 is TGTGCCAGCAGTTCGACAGGATCCACCGGGGAGCTGTTTTTT.

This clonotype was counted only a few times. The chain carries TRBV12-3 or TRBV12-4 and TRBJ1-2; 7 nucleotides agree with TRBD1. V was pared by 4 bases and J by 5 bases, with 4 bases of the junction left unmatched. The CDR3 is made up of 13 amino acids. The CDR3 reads CASSSRDRYGYTF. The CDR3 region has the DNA TGTGCCAGCAGTTCCCGGGACAGATATGGCTACACCTTC.

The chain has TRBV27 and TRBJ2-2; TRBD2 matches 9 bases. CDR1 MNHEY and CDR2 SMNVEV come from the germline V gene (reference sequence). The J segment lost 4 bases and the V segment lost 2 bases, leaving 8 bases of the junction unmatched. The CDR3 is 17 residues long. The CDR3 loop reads CASSLGLAGELTGELFF. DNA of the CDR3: TGTGCCAGCAGTTTAGGTTTAGCGGGAGAGCTCACCGGGGAGCTGTTTTTT.

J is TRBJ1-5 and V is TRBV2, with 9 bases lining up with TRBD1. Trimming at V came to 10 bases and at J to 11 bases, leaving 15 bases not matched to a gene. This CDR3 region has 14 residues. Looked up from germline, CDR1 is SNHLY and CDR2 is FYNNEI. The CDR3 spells CATLGGDREIAQHF. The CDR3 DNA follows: TGTGCCACCCTTGGTGGGGACAGGGAAATCGCCCAGCATTTT.

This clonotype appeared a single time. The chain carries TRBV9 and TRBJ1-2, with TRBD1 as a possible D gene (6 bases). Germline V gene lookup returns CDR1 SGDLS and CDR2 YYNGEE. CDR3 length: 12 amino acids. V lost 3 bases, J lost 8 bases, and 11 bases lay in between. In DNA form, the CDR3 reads TGTGCCAGCAGCGAGCGCCAGGGGGGCTACACCTTC. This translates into CASSERQGGYTF.

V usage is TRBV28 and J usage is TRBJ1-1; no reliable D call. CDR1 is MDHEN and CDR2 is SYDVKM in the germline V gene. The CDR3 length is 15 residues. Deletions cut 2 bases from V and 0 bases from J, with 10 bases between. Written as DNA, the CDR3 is TGTGCCAGCAGTTTAGAGGAGGGTCTGAACACTGAAGCTTTCTTT. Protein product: CASSLEEGLNTEAFF. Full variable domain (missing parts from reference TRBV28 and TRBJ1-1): DVKVTQSSRYLVKRTGEKVFLECVQDMDHENMFWYRQDPGLGLRLIYFSYDVKMKEKGDIPEGYSVSREKKERFSLILESASTNQTSMYLCASSLEEGLNTEAFFGQGTRLTVV.

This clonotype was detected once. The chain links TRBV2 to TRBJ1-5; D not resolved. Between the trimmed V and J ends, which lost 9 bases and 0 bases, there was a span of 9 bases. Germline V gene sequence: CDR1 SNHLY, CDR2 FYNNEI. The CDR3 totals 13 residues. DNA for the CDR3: TGTGCCAGGACAAAGTATAGCAATCAGCCCCAGCATTTT. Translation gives CARTKYSNQPQHF.

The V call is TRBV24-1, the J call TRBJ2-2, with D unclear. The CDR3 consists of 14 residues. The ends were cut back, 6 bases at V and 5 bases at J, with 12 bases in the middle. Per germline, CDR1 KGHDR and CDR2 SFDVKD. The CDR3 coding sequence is TGTGCCACCAGTCCAGGTTTTGGAACCGGGGAGCTGTTTTTT. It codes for CATSPGFGTGELFF.

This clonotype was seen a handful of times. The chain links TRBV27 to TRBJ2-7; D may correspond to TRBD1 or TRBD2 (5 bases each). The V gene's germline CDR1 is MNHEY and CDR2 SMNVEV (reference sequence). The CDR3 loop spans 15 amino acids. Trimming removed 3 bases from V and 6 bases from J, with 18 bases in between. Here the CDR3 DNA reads TGTGCCAGCAGTTTCCCTGGGACCCGGCTCACCGAGCAGTACTTC. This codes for CASSFPGTRLTEQYF.

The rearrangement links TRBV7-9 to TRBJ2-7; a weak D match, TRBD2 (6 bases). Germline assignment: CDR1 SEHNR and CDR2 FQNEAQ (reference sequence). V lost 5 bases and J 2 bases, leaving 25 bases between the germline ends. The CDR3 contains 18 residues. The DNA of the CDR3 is TGTGCCAGCAGCGCCTCAACCCCTAGGCGGGATACTGCCTACGAGCAGTACTTC. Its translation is CASSASTPRRDTAYEQYF.

CDR3 coding DNA: TGTGCCAGCAGCCTTGGGACAGGGACTAGCACAGATACGCAGTATTTT. Residues: CASSLGTGTSTDTQYF. J is TRBJ2-3 and V is TRBV11-2, with 9 bases aligning to TRBD1. The CDR3 consists of 16 residues. Germline-derived CDR1 and CDR2 are SGHAT and FQNNGV. V shed 5 bases and J 0 bases; nucleotides not matched to a gene: 6.

The CDR3 sequence is CASSDSLVTGELFF. CDR3 nucleotides: TGTGCCAGCAGCGACAGCCTAGTCACCGGGGAGCTGTTTTTT. The chain uses TRBV27 and TRBJ2-2, with a tentative D call TRBD1 (5 bases). The CDR3 is 14 residues long. V gave up 6 bases and J gave up 4 bases, with 12 bases separating them. Germline CDR1 reads MNHEY; CDR2 reads SMNVEV (reference sequence).